These 20 T cell receptor beta chains were sequenced from one sample in a study of shared clonotypes between healthy human individuals. Clones were read by immunoSEQ multiplex PCR, and TCRdb kept only the in-frame ones, dropping some. Seen here are about 100,000 clones, approximately 51% observed once, and the top ten hold roughly 16%. Material: PBMCs. These receptors came from a woman in her thirties or forties in good health. Some clones in this sample may be carry-over from other donors' samples.

The chain carries TRBV4-3 and TRBJ1-2; D might be TRBD1 (5 bases). V dropped 0 bases and J dropped 4 bases, with 9 bases sitting between them. Germline V lookup: CDR1 LGHNA, CDR2 YSLEER. There are 14 residues in the CDR3. The DNA for the CDR3 is TGCGCCAGCAGCCAAGACGACAGACTCTATGGCTACACCTTC. Amino acid sequence: CASSQDDRLYGYTF.

The chain recombines TRBV5-1 with TRBJ2-5, with TRBD1 identical over 10 bases. With V trimmed by 4 bases and J by 1 base, 4 bases remained unmatched. CDR3 length equals 15 residues. Germline values: CDR1 SGHRS, CDR2 YFSETQ. The CDR3 sequence: CASSDRDRGQETQYF. CDR3 DNA sequence: TGCGCCAGCAGCGACCGGGACAGGGGCCAAGAGACCCAGTACTTC.

This clone appeared many times. The chain joins TRBV7-3 to TRBJ2-3, with 10 positions matching TRBD2. J lost 3 bases, V lost 5 bases, and 14 bases had no gene match. This CDR3 is 18 amino acids long. CDR1 is SGHTA and CDR2 is FQGTGA in the germline V gene. The CDR3 DNA is TGTGCCAGCAGCCCTAGTGGGCTAGCGGGAGTTCAGACAGATACGCAGTATTTT. This encodes CASSPSGLAGVQTDTQYF.

This clone was counted at least ten times. The chain is built from TRBV18 and TRBJ2-2; D is unresolved. Germline V gene data show CDR1 as KGHSH and CDR2 as LQKENI. The CDR3 runs 16 residues. V lost 5 bases, J lost 1 base, and 14 bases lay in between. The CDR3 DNA follows: TGTGCCAGCTCAAAAGGAAGGAGCGAGAACACCGGGGAGCTGTTTTTT. Translated, it gives CASSKGRSENTGELFF. Supplemented by reference TRBV18 and TRBJ2-2, the full variable domain reads NAGVMQNPRHLVRRRGQEARLRCSPMKGHSHVYWYRQLPEEGLKFMVYLQKENIIDESGMPKERFSAEFPKEGPSILRIQQVVRGDSAAYFCASSKGRSENTGELFFGEGSRLTVL.

Concerning this clone itself: The CDR3 does not end in the conserved phenylalanine or tryptophan, so this is likely a read error. Because the CDR3's place on the DNA is in doubt, the DNA is left out and the CDR3 is given as listed by TCRdb. The chain recombines TRBV28 with TRBJ2-7; TRBD2 is the table's D call, not checked against the DNA. The CDR3 contains 12 residues when both ends are counted. Germline lookup yields CDR1 MDHEN and CDR2 SYDVKM. The CDR3 sequence is CASSGRVQGVEI.

Notes on this clone: With a much larger clone just one base away, this may be a read error. Other DNA sequences in this specimen translate into the identical CDR3. V and J are TRBV28 and TRBJ1-5; D is unresolved. Germline CDR1 MDHEN, CDR2 SYDVKM. Trimming removed 5 bases from V and 5 bases from J, with 16 bases in between. The CDR3 covers 15 residues. For the CDR3, the DNA is TGTGCCAGCAGTCCCCCCAAGGGTGGGGATCAGCCCCAGCATTTT. This gives the protein CASSPPKGGDQPQHF.

This clone was counted only a few times. This chain connects TRBV10-1 to TRBJ1-1; D may be TRBD1 (6 bases). The CDR3 totals 14 residues. In germline, CDR1 is WNHNN, CDR2 SYGVQD (reference sequence). Trimming pared 7 bases from V and 0 bases from J, leaving 12 bases between. The chain's CDR3 is CASIQGRMNTEAFF. CDR3 nucleotides: TGCGCCAGCATACAGGGTCGAATGAACACTGAAGCTTTCTTT.

The chain recombines TRBV5-6 with TRBJ2-5, with D unresolved. The J call may be incorrect, as the DNA end agrees better with TRBJ2-7. The CDR3 is 12 amino acids. CDR1 is SGHDT, CDR2 YYEEEE, per germline. In nucleotides, the CDR3 is TGTGCCAGCAGCTTGAGGAGCTACGAGCAGTACTTC. Protein: CASSLRSYEQYF.

This clone has only a few counts. This chain joins TRBV30 and TRBJ2-7, with 8 bases fitting TRBD1. The CDR3 is made up of 14 amino acids. Germline CDR1 is GTSNPN and CDR2 is SVGIG (reference sequence). With 0 bases clipped from V and 6 bases from J, the junction kept 7 bases outside the gene matches. The CDR3 DNA is TGTGCCTGGAGTGTAGGACAGGGAGGCGGCGAGCAGTACTTC. Translated: CAWSVGQGGGEQYF.

The chain carries TRBV4-1 and TRBJ1-4; D is uncertain. The CDR3 has 16 amino acids. V dropped 0 bases and J dropped 6 bases, with 14 bases sitting between them. Germline-derived CDR1 and CDR2 are MGHRA and YSYEKL. The CDR3 nucleotides read TGCGCCAGCAGCCAAGATCTGAGGCGATCGTATGAAAAACTGTTTTTT. This translates into CASSQDLRRSYEKLFF.

This clone was picked up a small number of times. The CDR3 protein is CASSSPGLAAYEQYF. The CDR3 DNA follows: TGTGCCAGCAGTTCTCCCGGACTAGCGGCTTACGAGCAGTACTTC. This rearrangement joins TRBV27 to TRBJ2-7, with 10 bases matching TRBD2. The germline CDR1 and CDR2 sequences are MNHEY and SMNVEV (reference sequence). The ends lost 4 bases at V and 4 bases at J; junction bases unmatched: 7. There are 15 residues in the CDR3.

V and J are TRBV7-2 and TRBJ2-5; no firm D call. Trimming shortened V by 5 bases and J by 1 base, and 8 bases separated the two germline ends. The CDR3 contains 13 residues. CDR1 is SGHTA, CDR2 FQGNSA, per germline. DNA of the CDR3: TGTGCCAGCAGCGGCGTGATCCAAGAGACCCAGTACTTC. Translation: CASSGVIQETQYF.

The rearrangement joins TRBV30 to TRBJ2-6; 7 nucleotides line up with TRBD1. Germline V gives CDR1 GTSNPN, CDR2 SVGIG (reference sequence). V lost 3 bases and J lost 4; bases outside the gene matches: 3. This CDR3 contains 14 residues. CDR3 region: CAWRTGFGANVLTF. CDR3 in DNA: TGTGCCTGGAGGACAGGGTTCGGGGCCAACGTCCTGACTTTC.

The chain combines TRBV25-1 with TRBJ2-5, with 12 bases lining up with TRBD2. The V and J ends lost 3 bases and 5 bases, in that order; junction bases with no gene match: 7. This CDR3 comprises 16 residues. Per the germline V gene, CDR1 is MGHDK and CDR2 is SYGVNS. For the CDR3, the DNA is TGTGCCAGCAGTGACCAGACTAGCGGGAGCGGGGAGACCCAGTACTTC. Protein sequence: CASSDQTSGSGETQYF.

This chain uses TRBV7-1 with TRBJ2-7; 7 bases are a match to TRBD1. TRBV7-1 is recorded as an ORF, its role being uncertain. Losses at the gene ends were 4 bases for V and 0 bases for J; bases not matched to a gene: 3. This CDR3 spans 14 amino acids. The CDR3: CASSLQGSSYEQYF. CDR3 nucleotide sequence: TGTGCCAGCAGCTTACAGGGGAGCTCCTACGAGCAGTACTTC.

This clone was seen once. The rearrangement joins TRBV27 to TRBJ2-7, with D tentatively TRBD1 or TRBD2 (5 bases each). The CDR3 is 14 amino acids. The V end lost 7 bases, the J end lost 1 base, and 14 bases lay between the germline ends. The germline V gene has CDR1 MNHEY and CDR2 SMNVEV (reference sequence). The CDR3 is CASKLRDASYEQYF. CDR3 DNA: TGTGCCAGCAAACTCCGGGACGCATCCTACGAGCAGTACTTC.

This clone was picked up one time. The chain combines TRBV6-5 with TRBJ2-7; 8 bases are a match to TRBD1. CDR3 length: 14 amino acids. Per the germline V gene, CDR1 is MNHEY and CDR2 is SVGAGI. V trimming: 2 bases; J trimming: 3 bases; junction bases outside the gene matches: 3. The CDR3 sequence: CASSYGQGLYEQYF. CDR3 in DNA: TGTGCCAGCAGTTACGGACAGGGACTCTACGAGCAGTACTTC.

This clone was seen ten or more times. The CDR3 sequence: CAISDLGTGEQFF. The CDR3 DNA is TGTGCCATCAGTGATTTGGGGACGGGTGAGCAGTTCTTC. This chain connects TRBV10-3 to TRBJ2-1, with D perhaps being TRBD1 or TRBD2 (5 bases each). CDR1 is ENHRY and CDR2 is SYGVKD in the germline V gene. CDR3 size: 13 residues. Trimming pared 3 bases from V and 9 bases from J, leaving 12 bases between.

The chain joins TRBV30 to TRBJ2-5; TRBD1 matches at 8 bases. This CDR3 contains 13 residues. Germline V CDR1 and CDR2: GTSNPN, SVGIG (reference sequence). The V segment lost 4 bases and the J segment 5 bases; nucleotides outside the gene matches: 6. The CDR3 is CAWNRDRTETQYF. The DNA of the CDR3 is TGTGCCTGGAACCGGGACAGGACTGAGACCCAGTACTTC.

Comment on this clone: With a much larger clone just one base away, this may be a read error. This sequence joins TRBV5-5 and TRBJ2-7; D gene ambiguous. The CDR3 loop spans 13 amino acids. Germline-derived CDR1 and CDR2 are SGHKS and YYEKEE (reference sequence). CDR3 protein: CASSAGRSDERYF. CDR3 in DNA: TGTGCCAGCAGCGCTGGACGGTCCGACGAGCGGTACTTC.